Listed below are T cell receptor beta chains from one sample, sequenced in a study of shared clonotypes between healthy human individuals. The data were produced by immunoSEQ multiplex PCR, yet TCRdb's version contains in-frame clones alone and is incomplete. The sample holds more than 450,000 clones, 75% to 85% seen once. Input material: PBMCs. The receptor source for this set is a woman aged 40 to 49 in good health. Some clones in this sample may be carry-over from other donors' samples. The CDR3 runs from the conserved cysteine through the conserved F or W. A D gene is named only where the DNA matches it firmly.

J gene,V gene,D gene,CDR3 protein
TRBJ2-7,TRBV28,TRBD1,CASSSGGAASYEQYF
TRBJ2-3,TRBV7-2,TRBD2,CASSPAGTSGTDTQYF
TRBJ1-5,TRBV7-9,TRBD1,CASSSGTGDWQPQHF
TRBJ1-1,TRBV6-1,.,CASSESGWVNTEAFF
TRBJ2-1,TRBV30,.,CAWSVVYNEQFF
TRBJ1-4,TRBV5-1,TRBD1,CASRRQGMDEKLFF
TRBJ1-1,TRBV10-2,.,CASSEPAAGGEAFF
TRBJ1-3,TRBV28,TRBD1,CASSRTGTGNTIYF
TRBJ2-1,TRBV18,TRBD1,CASSPPDRVGNEQFF
TRBJ2-7,TRBV14,.,CASSQGAGGPEYF
TRBJ2-3,TRBV7-3,TRBD2,CASSLQRGWDTQYF
TRBJ2-5,TRBV19,TRBD2,CASSIVASGTRETQYF
TRBJ2-5,TRBV6-1,TRBD2,CASKSSGGKETQYF
TRBJ2-7,TRBV7-2,.,CASSPQKAYEQYF
TRBJ2-7,TRBV28,.,CASSYIRDPSYEQYF
TRBJ2-3,TRBV7-2,TRBD2,CASSPNLAGGTDTQYF